This TCR beta chain is drawn from a study of blood T cell repertoires in COVID-19. Study in general: COVID-19 samples from acute and convalescent phases originated in the United States, Italy and Spain. Sources were T cells, B-cell-depleted T cells, or PBMCs; the material itself was cDNA or gDNA.

Authors' analysis steps: Reference gene primer amplification gave nucleated cell count estimates. Sequencing used immunoSEQ multiplex PCR; TCRdb keeps in-frame clones, though not all of them. Clone size and V and J calls were adopted from that table, with D and trimming inferred from the DNA. This repertoire shows 150,000 to 200,000 clones, 86% found once; its top ten account for around 3.3%. The CDR3 totals 13 residues. Germline V gene sequence: CDR1 LGHNT, CDR2 FRNRAP. Trimming left V 1 base short and J 14 bases short, with 15 bases between. The sequenced sample consisted of peripheral blood. This TCR was recovered from a man in his 70s with acute or convalescent COVID-19. The rearrangement uses TRBV12-5 and TRBJ1-5; D unclear. The CDR3 coding sequence is TGTGCTAGTGGTTTGGACTTGGGCTTGGATAAGCATTTT. This sequence encodes CASGLDLGLDKHF.